These 32 T cell receptor beta chains were sequenced from one sample in a study of blood T cell repertoires in COVID-19. Some clones are missing from TCRdb's copy, which holds only in-frame ones; the method was immunoSEQ multiplex PCR. Here the sample spans about 200,000 clones, about 86% being singletons. The material sequenced was PBMCs or T cells enriched from blood (not recorded which). The origin of the receptors is a woman in her 40s with acute COVID-19.

J is TRBJ2-5 and V is TRBV7-9; 8 nucleotides match TRBD2. Germline V gene data show CDR1 as SEHNR and CDR2 as FQNEAQ (reference sequence). This CDR3 comprises 13 residues. V lost 6 bases and J lost 4; bases outside the gene matches: 4. The CDR3 DNA reads TGTGCCAGCAGTGTGCGGGGGGTAGAGACCCAGTACTTC. Residues: CASSVRGVETQYF. The whole variable domain, filled in from reference TRBV7-9 and TRBJ2-5, reads DTGVSQNPRHKITKRGQNVTFRCDPISEHNRLYWYRQTLGQGPEFLTYFQNEAQLEKSRLLSDRFSAERPKGSFSTLEIQRTEQGDSAMYLCASSVRGVETQYFGPGTRLLVL.

This clone occurred a few times. The chain combines TRBV18 with TRBJ2-5, with D perhaps TRBD2 (6 bases). Trimming took 1 base from V and 6 from J, leaving 15 bases between them. This CDR3 has 15 residues. CDR1 and CDR2 from the germline V gene are KGHSH and LQKENI. CDR3: CASSPQTSQRKTQYF. The CDR3 DNA is TGTGCCAGCTCACCACAAACTAGCCAGAGGAAGACCCAGTACTTC. Looking up the rest from reference TRBV18 and TRBJ2-5 gives the full variable domain: NAGVMQNPRHLVRRRGQEARLRCSPMKGHSHVYWYRQLPEEGLKFMVYLQKENIIDESGMPKERFSAEFPKEGPSILRIQQVVRGDSAAYFCASSPQTSQRKTQYFGPGTRLLVL.

The chain employs TRBV13 and TRBJ2-7; TRBD2 matches 11 bases. The CDR3 has 14 amino acids. The trim removed 5 bases at V and 4 bases at J, leaving 4 bases unmatched. The germline V gene encodes CDR1 PRHDT and CDR2 FYEKMQ (reference sequence). CDR3 bases: TGTGCCAGCAGCCGGGGACTAGCGGATTACGAGCAGTACTTC. Its translation: CASSRGLADYEQYF.

This clone was detected once. This rearrangement joins TRBV5-4 to TRBJ2-2; the D gene is possibly TRBD2 (6 bases). From germline, CDR1 is SGHNT and CDR2 YYREEE (reference sequence). The V end was cut by 4 bases, the J end by 1 base, with 11 bases between. This CDR3 spans 15 amino acids. The DNA for the CDR3 is TGTGCCAGCAGCCCCAATAGCGGGAACACCGGGGAGCTGTTTTTT. It yields the protein CASSPNSGNTGELFF.

The chain has TRBV9 and TRBJ2-1, with TRBD2 identical over 12 bases. CDR3 size: 17 residues. Looked up from germline, CDR1 is SGDLS and CDR2 is YYNGEE. V gave up 3 bases and J gave up 0 bases; unmatched junction bases: 4. For the CDR3, the DNA is TGTGCCAGCAGCGGGTCTAGCGGGAGGGGCTCCTACAATGAGCAGTTCTTC. As protein: CASSGSSGRGSYNEQFF.

The chain couples TRBV6-5 to TRBJ2-7; D is possibly TRBD2 (5 bases). CDR1 is MNHEY, CDR2 SVGAGI, per germline. This CDR3 is built from 14 residues. The V end was cut by 2 bases, the J end by 2 bases, with 10 bases between. CDR3: CASSYRRSPYEQYF. The CDR3 nucleotides are TGTGCCAGCAGTTACCGGAGGAGCCCCTACGAGCAGTACTTC.

CDR3 sequence: CASTTDRRTGELFF. The CDR3 bases are TGTGCCAGCACTACGGACAGAAGGACCGGGGAGCTGTTTTTT. This rearrangement joins TRBV6-5 to TRBJ2-2; D possibly corresponds to TRBD1 (6 bases). The germline V gene has CDR1 MNHEY and CDR2 SVGAGI. CDR3 length: 14 residues. V was trimmed by 7 bases and J by 5 bases, leaving 14 bases between them.

The rearrangement links TRBV5-1 to TRBJ2-1; D perhaps matches TRBD2 (6 bases). The germline V gene has CDR1 SGHRS and CDR2 YFSETQ. Trimming took off 3 bases at V and 2 bases at J, with 15 bases between the two ends. The CDR3 runs to 16 residues. CDR3 in amino acids: CASSSQIGEAYNEQFF. CDR3 nucleotides: TGCGCCAGCAGCTCCCAAATAGGGGAGGCCTACAATGAGCAGTTCTTC.

The chain is built from TRBV5-4 and TRBJ2-2, with 14 bases aligning to TRBD2. The V segment lost 0 bases and the J segment 5 bases; nucleotides outside the gene matches: 3. CDR3 length: 17 amino acids. Per the germline V gene, CDR1 is SGHNT and CDR2 is YYREEE (reference sequence). CDR3 region: CASSLGTSGRSTGELFF. The CDR3 DNA reads as TGTGCCAGCAGCTTGGGGACTAGCGGGAGGAGTACCGGGGAGCTGTTTTTT.

The chain is built from TRBV25-1 and TRBJ1-1; tentative D call: TRBD1 (6 bases). The germline CDR1 and CDR2 sequences are MGHDK and SYGVNS. The CDR3 spans 16 residues. V was cut by 5 bases and J by 6 bases, with 22 bases left in between. CDR3 sequence reads: CASSSNWEGGFPEAFF. The CDR3 DNA sequence: TGTGCCAGCAGTTCCAATTGGGAAGGGGGATTCCCTGAAGCTTTCTTT.

The chain has TRBV23-1 and TRBJ2-1; 14 bases are shared with TRBD2. TRBV23-1 is an ORF, and what it does is uncertain. The CDR3 contains 18 residues. The J segment lost 5 bases and the V segment lost 2 bases, leaving 8 bases of the junction unmatched. CDR3 loop: CASSQSRQTSGRDNEQFF. The CDR3 bases are TGCGCCAGCAGTCAAAGCCGCCAGACTAGCGGGAGGGACAATGAGCAGTTCTTC.

In its sample, this clone was seen a few times. The rearrangement joins TRBV27 to TRBJ2-5, with D possibly matching TRBD2 (5 bases). The CDR3 consists of 14 residues. Trimming stripped 6 bases from V and 2 bases from J, with 13 bases between. Germline CDR1 and CDR2: MNHEY and SMNVEV (reference sequence). Here the CDR3 DNA reads TGTGCCAGCAGCGTGGCGAGACTACAAGAGACCCAGTACTTC. Protein: CASSVARLQETQYF.

The chain has TRBV5-1 and TRBJ1-1; perhaps TRBD1 as D (6 bases). Germline lookup yields CDR1 SGHRS and CDR2 YFSETQ. Trimming took off 4 bases at V and 0 bases at J, with 13 bases between the two ends. CDR3 length: 15 residues. CDR3 protein: CASSGAQGMNTEAFF. CDR3 DNA: TGCGCCAGCAGCGGGGCACAGGGTATGAACACTGAAGCTTTCTTT.

The rearrangement uses TRBV3-1 (or the pseudogene TRBV3-2) and TRBJ1-1; 10 nucleotides align to TRBD1. Germline lookup yields CDR1 LGHDT and CDR2 YNNKEL (reference sequence). There are 15 residues in the CDR3. V was clipped by 1 base and J by 6 bases; unmatched bases: 5. The chain's CDR3 is CASSQGTGGKAEAFF. The DNA of the CDR3 is TGTGCCAGCAGCCAAGGGACAGGGGGGAAGGCTGAAGCTTTCTTT.

The chain joins TRBV5-8 to TRBJ1-5; 8 nucleotides match TRBD1. J gave up 4 bases and V 3 bases, and 9 bases lay outside the gene matches. Germline CDR1 is SGHTS and CDR2 is YDEGEE. CDR3 length: 16 residues. CDR3 amino acids: CASSYGQGISNQPQHF. CDR3 in DNA: TGTGCCAGCAGCTACGGACAGGGTATTAGTAATCAGCCCCAGCATTTT.

The chain couples TRBV7-2 to TRBJ1-1; D not resolved. Trimming stripped 3 bases from V and 1 base from J, with 9 bases between. Germline CDR1 SGHTA, CDR2 FQGNSA. The CDR3 runs 14 residues. The CDR3 reads CASSFATSNTEAFF. The CDR3 DNA is TGTGCCAGCAGCTTCGCGACTTCGAACACTGAAGCTTTCTTT.

The chain couples TRBV27 to TRBJ1-3; D not certain. This CDR3 region has 14 residues. Germline V gene sequence: CDR1 MNHEY, CDR2 SMNVEV (reference sequence). Trimming cost V 3 bases and J 3 bases, with 9 bases left between them. The CDR3 nucleotides are TGTGCCAGCAGTTTGCGGGGAAGTGGAAACACCATATATTTT. Protein product: CASSLRGSGNTIYF.

The V call is TRBV5-6, the J call TRBJ2-5; D perhaps matches TRBD2 (5 bases). In germline, CDR1 is SGHDT, CDR2 YYEEEE. Deletions cut 4 bases from V and 1 base from J, with 8 bases between. CDR3 length: 13 amino acids. CDR3 sequence (DNA): TGTGCCAGCAGCCCGGGGAGCCAAGAGACCCAGTACTTC. Translated: CASSPGSQETQYF.

The chain recombines TRBV27 with TRBJ2-5; 7 nucleotides align to TRBD2. CDR3 length: 14 residues. V dropped 5 bases and J dropped 1; count of bases not matched to a gene: 4. Germline values: CDR1 MNHEY, CDR2 SMNVEV (reference sequence). The CDR3 loop reads CASSTRLAQETQYF. The CDR3 region has the DNA TGTGCCAGCAGTACGCGACTAGCCCAAGAGACCCAGTACTTC.

V is TRBV12-3 or TRBV12-4 and J is TRBJ1-1; 8 bases map to TRBD1. Trimming cost V 6 bases and J 7 bases; bases outside gene matches: 1. The CDR3 runs to 11 residues. The CDR3 is CASRTGGEAFF. The CDR3 nucleotides are TGTGCCAGCAGAACAGGGGGTGAAGCTTTCTTT.

The rearrangement links TRBV19 to TRBJ2-1; 12 bases agree with TRBD2. From germline, CDR1 is LNHDA and CDR2 SQIVND (reference sequence). The ends lost 1 base at V and 7 bases at J; junction bases unmatched: 11. The CDR3 extends over 18 amino acids. CDR3: CASSIALTTSGSGNEQFF. The CDR3, as DNA: TGTGCCAGTAGTATAGCCTTAACGACTAGCGGGAGCGGAAATGAGCAGTTCTTC.

For the CDR3, the DNA is TGTGCCAGCGGCGGACTAGCAGATACGCAGTATTTT. Translated, it gives CASGGLADTQYF. V usage is TRBV11-3 and J usage is TRBJ2-3; 7 bases match TRBD2. After removal of 8 bases from V and 4 bases from J, the junction contained 3 bases not matched to a gene. The V gene's germline CDR1 is SGHNT and CDR2 YENEEA. The CDR3 consists of 12 residues.

This clone was seen only once. The V gene is TRBV4-1, the J gene TRBJ2-3; D unclear. Trimming shortened V by 0 bases and J by 3 bases, and 7 bases separated the two germline ends. The CDR3 loop spans 14 amino acids. CDR1 is MGHRA and CDR2 is YSYEKL in the germline V gene. CDR3 amino acids: CASSQESRTDTQYF. The CDR3 nucleotides read TGCGCCAGCAGCCAAGAATCGAGGACAGATACGCAGTATTTT.

The chain is built from TRBV6-5 and TRBJ1-5, with D possibly matching TRBD1 (6 bases). Germline CDR1 reads MNHEY; CDR2 reads SVGAGI. This CDR3 spans 15 amino acids. V lost 6 bases to trimming and J lost 6 bases, with 18 bases between them. The CDR3, as DNA: TGTGCCAGCAGCCCAGGACAGTTGTTGGTTCAGCCCCAGCATTTT. Protein product: CASSPGQLLVQPQHF.

This clone was recorded at least ten times. The V call is TRBV14, the J call TRBJ2-1; TRBD2 aligns across 12 bases. V gave up 5 bases and J gave up 4 bases; unmatched junction bases: 3. CDR3 size: 15 residues. Germline-derived CDR1 and CDR2 are SGHDN and FVKESK. The CDR3: CASSSGTSGYNEQFF. Here the CDR3 DNA reads TGTGCCAGCAGCTCCGGGACTAGCGGGTACAATGAGCAGTTCTTC.

J is TRBJ1-1 and V is TRBV29-1; 7 bases are a match to TRBD1. V was clipped by 4 bases and J by 2 bases; unmatched bases: 4. This CDR3 comprises 13 residues. Germline V gene lookup returns CDR1 SQVTM and CDR2 ANQGSEA. The CDR3 DNA reads TGCAGCGTTGCAGGGGGTGACAACACTGAAGCTTTCTTT. This gives the protein CSVAGGDNTEAFF. Filled out from reference TRBV29-1 and TRBJ1-1, the complete variable domain reads SAVISQKPSRDICQRGTSLTIQCQVDSQVTMMFWYRQQPGQSLTLIATANQGSEATYESGFVIDKFPISRPNLTFSTLTVSNMSPEDSSIYLCSVAGGDNTEAFFGQGTRLTVV.

This clone is a singleton in its sample. This chain joins TRBV4-1 and TRBJ1-3; 8 positions agree with TRBD1. The V gene end was trimmed by 2 bases and the J gene end by 2 bases; junction bases not matched to a gene: 8. The germline CDR1 and CDR2 sequences are MGHRA and YSYEKL. The CDR3 totals 17 residues. This CDR3 reads CASSQRTGRTAGNTIYF. CDR3 nucleotides: TGCGCCAGCAGCCAAAGGACAGGGAGGACTGCTGGAAACACCATATATTTT.

The J gene is TRBJ1-1, the V gene TRBV11-2; D may be TRBD1 (6 bases). Germline CDR1 reads SGHAT; CDR2 reads FQNNGV. The CDR3 contains 11 residues. V lost 1 base and J 11 bases, leaving 8 bases between the germline ends. In DNA form, the CDR3 reads TGTGCCAGCAGCTTAGCAGACAGGGCTTTCTTT. This sequence encodes CASSLADRAFF. The complete variable domain, with remaining parts taken from reference TRBV11-2 and TRBJ1-1, reads EAGVAQSPRYKIIEKRQSVAFWCNPISGHATLYWYQQILGQGPKLLIQFQNNGVVDDSQLPKDRFSAERLKGVDSTLKIQPAKLEDSAVYLCASSLADRAFFGQGTRLTVV.

The gene calls are TRBV3-1 (or the pseudogene TRBV3-2) and TRBJ2-7; no clear D gene. CDR3 length equals 15 residues. CDR1 is LGHDT, CDR2 YNNKEL, per germline (reference sequence). Trimming removed 0 bases from V and 7 bases from J, with 16 bases in between. Here the CDR3 DNA reads TGTGCCAGCAGCCAAGAGGCCGATAGGCGCAGGGAGCAGTACTTC. Protein sequence: CASSQEADRRREQYF.

This chain links TRBV4-1 with TRBJ1-5, with TRBD1 identical over 8 bases. From germline, CDR1 is MGHRA and CDR2 YSYEKL. The CDR3 contains 16 residues. V dropped 1 base and J dropped 3; count of bases not matched to a gene: 5. The CDR3 sequence is CASSQVSRGLNQPQHF. The CDR3 bases are TGCGCCAGCAGCCAAGTTAGCAGGGGGCTCAATCAGCCCCAGCATTTT.

J is TRBJ1-1 and V is TRBV7-9; D ambiguous. With 6 bases removed from V and 6 bases from J, the gap between germline ends came to 8 bases. Per germline, CDR1 SEHNR and CDR2 FQNEAQ (reference sequence). The CDR3 loop spans 11 amino acids. The CDR3 sequence is CASSTQAEAFF. The CDR3, as DNA: TGTGCCAGCAGTACACAAGCTGAAGCTTTCTTT.

The chain joins TRBV6-2 or TRBV6-3 to TRBJ2-7, with TRBD1 identical over 7 bases. The CDR3 is 16 residues long. CDR1 and CDR2 (germline): MNHEY, SVGEGT. V was clipped by 5 bases and J by 3 bases; unmatched bases: 13. CDR3 DNA: TGTGCCAGCAGTAATTCCGGACAGGCCGAATTCTACGAGCAGTACTTC. Translated: CASSNSGQAEFYEQYF.